Listed below are T cell receptor beta chains from one sample, sequenced in a study of blood T cell repertoires in COVID-19. Measured with immunoSEQ multiplex PCR; TCRdb has only the in-frame clones, and not every one. The sample includes about 110,000 clones, approximately 80% of them seen just once. Sample: peripheral blood. The receptors were sampled from a woman aged 60-75 years with acute or convalescent COVID-19. CDR3s include the opening cysteine and the closing phenylalanine or tryptophan. A D gene is named only where the DNA matches it firmly. Not every row has a clone size; where given, it reads once, few, many or a size class.

TRBJ2-3 | TRBV5-1 | - | - | CASTSSGPNTDTQYF | TGCGCCAGCACTTCAAGCGGACCGAACACAGATACGCAGTATTTT
TRBJ1-5 | TRBV7-8 | few | - | CASSLDRVGNQPQHF | TGTGCCAGCAGCTTAGACAGGGTTGGGAATCAGCCCCAGCATTTT
TRBJ2-5 | TRBV5-1 | - | TRBD2 | CASSLRQREMETQYF | TGCGCCAGCAGCTTGAGGCAGCGGGAGATGGAGACCCAGTACTTC
TRBJ2-1 | TRBV5-4 | - | - | CASSLVFGNEQFF | TGTGCCAGCAGCTTGGTTTTCGGCAATGAGCAGTTCTTC
TRBJ1-4 | TRBV18 | - | TRBD1 | CASSRGQNNEKLFF | TGTGCCAGCTCACGGGGACAGAATAATGAAAAACTGTTTTTT
TRBJ2-1 | TRBV9 | - | - | CASSVSPTADNEQFF | TGTGCCAGCAGCGTATCACCAACGGCGGACAATGAGCAGTTCTTC
TRBJ2-7 | TRBV5-1 | - | TRBD1 | CASSTSGTDYEQYF | TGCGCCAGCAGCACCTCCGGGACAGACTACGAGCAGTACTTC
TRBJ2-3 | TRBV25-1 | - | - | CASSPSLSTDTQYF | TGTGCCAGCAGCCCCTCTCTTAGCACAGATACGCAGTATTTT
TRBJ1-3 | TRBV24-1 | - | - | CATPGEHPPDTIYF | TGTGCCACCCCCGGGGAGCATCCCCCAGACACCATATATTTT
TRBJ2-1 | TRBV7-9 | - | - | CASSSVEQFF | TGTGCCAGCAGCTCCGTTGAGCAGTTCTTC
TRBJ2-3 | TRBV14 | - | - | CASARDTTRDTQYF | TGTGCCAGCGCTAGGGACACGACAAGAGATACGCAGTATTTT
TRBJ2-7 | TRBV3-1/TRBV3-2 | - | TRBD1 | CASSPGTAYEQYF | TGTGCCAGCAGCCCCGGGACAGCCTACGAGCAGTACTTC
TRBJ2-2 | TRBV11-2 | once | TRBD1 | CASSPYRDRGDTGELFF | TGTGCCAGCTCCCCGTACCGGGACAGGGGAGATACCGGGGAGCTGTTTTTT
TRBJ1-5 | TRBV27 | - | - | CASSLERFQPQHF | TGTGCCAGCAGTTTAGAACGGTTTCAGCCCCAGCATTTT
TRBJ2-3 | TRBV5-1 | - | - | CASSPRPGVSHTQYF | TGCGCCAGCAGCCCACGTCCGGGAGTGAGCCATACGCAGTATTTT
TRBJ2-3 | TRBV18 | - | TRBD2 | CASSRSGTSGTDTQYF | TGTGCCAGCTCACGGTCCGGGACTAGCGGCACAGATACGCAGTATTTT
TRBJ1-2 | TRBV20-1 | - | TRBD1 | CSAVAGGGYTF | TGCAGTGCGGTGGCAGGGGGTGGCTACACCTTC
TRBJ1-2 | TRBV3-1/TRBV3-2 | once | - | CASSQDSKGRGYTF | TGTGCCAGCAGCCAAGATTCCAAGGGGCGCGGCTACACCTTC
TRBJ1-4 | TRBV12-3/TRBV12-4 | - | - | CASRRTANEKLFF | TGTGCCAGCCGAAGGACAGCTAATGAAAAACTGTTTTTT
TRBJ1-2 | TRBV28 | - | TRBD1 | CATADRGLSAFVGYTF | TGTGCCACCGCGGACAGGGGGCTTTCCGCTTTCGTTGGCTACACCTTC
TRBJ2-3 | TRBV2 | few | TRBD2 | CASIPRETDTQYF | TGTGCCAGCATCCCGCGGGAGACAGATACGCAGTATTTT
TRBJ2-5 | TRBV10-3 | - | - | CAISDLSSETQYF | TGTGCCATCAGTGATCTGTCGAGTGAGACCCAGTACTTC
TRBJ1-1 | TRBV28 | - | TRBD1 | CASRPWTGMNTEAFF | TGTGCCAGCAGGCCATGGACAGGGATGAACACTGAAGCTTTCTTT
TRBJ1-2 | TRBV29-1 | - | TRBD1 | CSVDGQGNYGYTF | TGCAGCGTTGATGGACAGGGGAACTATGGCTACACCTTC
TRBJ2-2 | TRBV2 | - | TRBD2 | CASSTSGVNTGELFF | TGTGCCAGCAGTACTAGCGGGGTAAACACCGGGGAGCTGTTTTTT
TRBJ2-1 | TRBV3-1/TRBV3-2 | - | TRBD2 | CASSQVSAGGPHEQFF | TGTGCCAGCAGCCAAGTAAGCGCGGGGGGGCCTCATGAGCAGTTCTTC
TRBJ1-2 | TRBV3-1/TRBV3-2 | few | - | CASSQGHLASGYTF | TGTGCCAGCAGCCAAGGACACCTCGCGAGTGGCTACACCTTC
TRBJ2-6 | TRBV6-8 | - | - | CASIHAGVAGANVLTF | TGTGCCAGCATCCACGCAGGCGTGGCCGGGGCCAACGTCCTGACTTTC
TRBJ2-7 | TRBV19 | - | TRBD1 | CASSKPGQGSVEQYF | TGTGCCAGTAGCAAGCCGGGACAGGGGTCGGTCGAGCAGTACTTC